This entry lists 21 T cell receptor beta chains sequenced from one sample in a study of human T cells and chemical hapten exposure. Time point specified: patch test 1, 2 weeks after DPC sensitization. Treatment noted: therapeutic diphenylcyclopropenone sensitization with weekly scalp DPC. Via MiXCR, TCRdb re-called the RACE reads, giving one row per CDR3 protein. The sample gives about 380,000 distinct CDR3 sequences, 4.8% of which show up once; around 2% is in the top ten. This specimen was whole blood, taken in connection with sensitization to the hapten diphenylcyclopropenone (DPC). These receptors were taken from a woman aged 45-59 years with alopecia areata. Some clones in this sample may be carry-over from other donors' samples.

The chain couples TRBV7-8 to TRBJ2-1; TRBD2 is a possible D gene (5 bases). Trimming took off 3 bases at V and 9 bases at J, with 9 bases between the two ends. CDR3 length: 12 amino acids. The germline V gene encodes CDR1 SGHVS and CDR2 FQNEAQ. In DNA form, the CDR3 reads TGTGCCAGCAGCTTCTCTAGCATTGAGCAGTTCTTC. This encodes CASSFSSIEQFF.

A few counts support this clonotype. For the CDR3, the DNA is TGTGCCAGCAGCTTACGCGGGGCCCCGTTAAATACGCAGTATTTT. This encodes CASSLRGAPLNTQYF. The chain recombines TRBV7-9 with TRBJ2-3; maybe TRBD2 (6 bases). V shed 2 bases and J shed 7 bases, with 16 bases lying between them. CDR1 SEHNR and CDR2 FQNEAQ come from the germline V gene (reference sequence). The CDR3 is 15 residues long.

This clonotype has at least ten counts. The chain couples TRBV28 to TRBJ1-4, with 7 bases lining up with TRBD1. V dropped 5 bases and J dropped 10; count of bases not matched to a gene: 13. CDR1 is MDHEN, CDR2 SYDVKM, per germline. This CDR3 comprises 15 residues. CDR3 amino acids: CASSAGGAGQGKLFF. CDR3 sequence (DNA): TGTGCCAGCAGTGCAGGGGGTGCGGGGCAAGGAAAACTGTTTTTT.

DNA of the CDR3: TGTGCCAGCAGCTTTTTCCGGCCCCCGAACACTGAAGCTTTCTTT. Its translation: CASSFFRPPNTEAFF. The chain joins TRBV7-2 to TRBJ1-1, with D uncertain. The ends were cut back, 3 bases at V and 1 base at J, with 12 bases in the middle. Per germline, CDR1 SGHTA and CDR2 FQGNSA. This CDR3 comprises 15 residues.

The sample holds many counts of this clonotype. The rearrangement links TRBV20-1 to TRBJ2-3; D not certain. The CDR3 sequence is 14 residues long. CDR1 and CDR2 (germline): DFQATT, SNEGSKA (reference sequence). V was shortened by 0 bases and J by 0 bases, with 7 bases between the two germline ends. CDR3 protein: CSARDVGSTDTQYF. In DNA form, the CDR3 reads TGCAGTGCTAGAGATGTCGGTAGCACAGATACGCAGTATTTT.

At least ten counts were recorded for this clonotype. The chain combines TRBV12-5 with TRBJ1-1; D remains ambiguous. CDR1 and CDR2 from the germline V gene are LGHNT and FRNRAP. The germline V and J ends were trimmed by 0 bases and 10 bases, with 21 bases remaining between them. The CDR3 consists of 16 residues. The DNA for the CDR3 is TGTGCTAGTGGTTTGGTAGTCGGGCAGGCCCCTCTTCGAGCTTTCTTT. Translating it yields CASGLVVGQAPLRAFF.

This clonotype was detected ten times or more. CDR3 in amino acids: CASSQVGGYNEQFF. The CDR3 DNA sequence: TGTGCCAGCAGCCAAGTAGGGGGTTACAATGAGCAGTTCTTC. The V call is TRBV3-1, the J call TRBJ2-1; a weak D match, TRBD1 (6 bases). Trimming shortened V by 1 base and J by 4 bases, and 8 bases separated the two germline ends. The CDR3 consists of 14 residues. Germline V gene lookup returns CDR1 LGHDT and CDR2 YNNKEL (reference sequence).

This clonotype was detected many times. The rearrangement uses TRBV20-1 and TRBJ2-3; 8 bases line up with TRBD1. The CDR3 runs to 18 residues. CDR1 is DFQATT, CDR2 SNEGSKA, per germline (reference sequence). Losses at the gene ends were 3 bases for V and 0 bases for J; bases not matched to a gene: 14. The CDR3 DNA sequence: TGCAGTGCTAGGGGCCGCCCGACAGGGGCTCATAGCACAGATACGCAGTATTTT. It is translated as CSARGRPTGAHSTDTQYF.

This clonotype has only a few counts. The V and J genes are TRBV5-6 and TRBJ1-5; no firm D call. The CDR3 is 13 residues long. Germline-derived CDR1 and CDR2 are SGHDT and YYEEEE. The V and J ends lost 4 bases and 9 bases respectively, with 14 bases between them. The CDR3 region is CASSTGRLGPQHF. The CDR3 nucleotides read TGTGCCAGCAGCACGGGCCGACTTGGGCCCCAGCATTTT.

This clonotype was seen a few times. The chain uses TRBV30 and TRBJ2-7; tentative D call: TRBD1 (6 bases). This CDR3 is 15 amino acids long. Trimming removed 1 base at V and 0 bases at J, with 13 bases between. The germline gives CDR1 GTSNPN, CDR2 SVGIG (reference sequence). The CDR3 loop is CAWSGNTGTSYEQYF. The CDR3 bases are TGTGCCTGGAGTGGAAATACAGGGACCTCCTACGAGCAGTACTTC.

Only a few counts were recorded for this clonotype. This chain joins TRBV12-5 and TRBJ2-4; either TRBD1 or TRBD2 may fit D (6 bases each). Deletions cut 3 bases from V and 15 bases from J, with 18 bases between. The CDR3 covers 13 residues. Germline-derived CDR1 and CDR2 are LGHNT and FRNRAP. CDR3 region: CASGLGEGRGLYF. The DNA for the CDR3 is TGTGCTAGTGGTTTAGGCGAGGGTCGGGGGCTGTACTTC. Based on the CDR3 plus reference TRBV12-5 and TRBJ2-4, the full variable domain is DARVTQTPRHKVTEMGQEVTMRCQPILGHNTVFWYRQTMMQGLELLAYFRNRAPLDDSGMPKDRFSAEMPDATLATLKIQPSEPRDSAVYFCASGLGEGRGLYFGAGTRLSVL.

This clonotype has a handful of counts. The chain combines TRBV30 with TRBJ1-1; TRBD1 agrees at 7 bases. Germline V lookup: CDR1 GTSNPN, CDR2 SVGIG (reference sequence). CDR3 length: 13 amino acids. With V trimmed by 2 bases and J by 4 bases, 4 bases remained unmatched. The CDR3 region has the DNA TGTGCCTGGAGTCGAACAGGGGTCACTGAAGCTTTCTTT. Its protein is CAWSRTGVTEAFF. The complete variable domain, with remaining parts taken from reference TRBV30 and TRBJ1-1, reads SQTIHQWPATLVQPVGSPLSLECTVEGTSNPNLYWYRQAAGRGLQLLFYSVGIGQISSEVPQNLSASRPQDRQFILSSKKLLLSDSGFYLCAWSRTGVTEAFFGQGTRLTVV.

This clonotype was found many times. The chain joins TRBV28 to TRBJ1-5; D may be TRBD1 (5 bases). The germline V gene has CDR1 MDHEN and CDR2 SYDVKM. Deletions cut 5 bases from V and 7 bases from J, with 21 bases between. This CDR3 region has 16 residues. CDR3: CASSPTTGRGGQPQHF. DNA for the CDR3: TGTGCCAGCAGTCCTACTACTGGTAGGGGTGGACAGCCCCAGCATTTT.

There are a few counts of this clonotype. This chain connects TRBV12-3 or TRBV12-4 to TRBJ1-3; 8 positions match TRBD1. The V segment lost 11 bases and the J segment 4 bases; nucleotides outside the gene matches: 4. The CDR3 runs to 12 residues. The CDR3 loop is CASTGGGNTIYF. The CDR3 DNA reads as TGTGCCTCAACAGGGGGAGGAAACACCATATATTTT.

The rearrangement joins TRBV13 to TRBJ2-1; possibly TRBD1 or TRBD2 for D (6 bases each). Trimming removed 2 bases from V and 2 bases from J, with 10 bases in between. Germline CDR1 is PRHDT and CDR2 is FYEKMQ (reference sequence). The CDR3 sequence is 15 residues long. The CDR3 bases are TGTGCCAGCAGCTTATGGGGGGACACCTACAATGAGCAGTTCTTC. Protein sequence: CASSLWGDTYNEQFF.

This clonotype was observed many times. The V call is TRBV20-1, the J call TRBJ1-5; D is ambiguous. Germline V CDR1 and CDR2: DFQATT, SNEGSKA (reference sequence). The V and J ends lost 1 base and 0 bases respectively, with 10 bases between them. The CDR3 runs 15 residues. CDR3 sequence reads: CSARAATASNQPQHF. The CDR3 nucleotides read TGCAGTGCTAGAGCCGCCACCGCTAGCAATCAGCCCCAGCATTTT.

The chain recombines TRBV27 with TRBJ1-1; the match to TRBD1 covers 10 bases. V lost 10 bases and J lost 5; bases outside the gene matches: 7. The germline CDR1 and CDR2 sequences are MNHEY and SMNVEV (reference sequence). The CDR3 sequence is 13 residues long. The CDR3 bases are TGTGCCACCCGGACAGGGGGAATAACTGAAGCTTTCTTT. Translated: CATRTGGITEAFF.

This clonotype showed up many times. CDR3 in amino acids: CASGRAVNEQFF. The CDR3 DNA reads TGTGCCAGCGGGAGGGCCGTCAATGAGCAGTTCTTC. The chain recombines TRBV12-3 or TRBV12-4 with TRBJ2-1; 7 nucleotides align to TRBD2. The V segment lost 8 bases and the J segment 6 bases; nucleotides outside the gene matches: 4. The CDR3 loop spans 12 amino acids.

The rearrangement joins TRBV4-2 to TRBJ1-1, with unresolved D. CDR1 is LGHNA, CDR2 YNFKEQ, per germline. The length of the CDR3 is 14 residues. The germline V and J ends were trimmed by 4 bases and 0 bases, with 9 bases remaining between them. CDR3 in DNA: TGTGCCAGCAGCCCGATAGGGCTGAACACTGAAGCTTTCTTT. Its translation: CASSPIGLNTEAFF.

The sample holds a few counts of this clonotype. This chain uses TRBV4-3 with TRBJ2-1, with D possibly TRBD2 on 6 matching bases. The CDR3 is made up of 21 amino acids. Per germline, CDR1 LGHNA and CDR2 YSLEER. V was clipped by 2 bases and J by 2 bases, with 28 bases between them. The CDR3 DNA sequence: TGCGCCAGCAGCCAAAAGAGCTCGGGGGTTCAGGCAAGTTTACCCTACAATGAGCAGTTCTTC. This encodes CASSQKSSGVQASLPYNEQFF.

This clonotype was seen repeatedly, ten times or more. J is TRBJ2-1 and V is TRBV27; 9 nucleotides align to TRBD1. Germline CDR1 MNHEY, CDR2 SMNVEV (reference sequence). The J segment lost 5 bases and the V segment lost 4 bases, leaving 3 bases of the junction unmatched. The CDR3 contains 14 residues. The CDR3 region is CASSSRTGDNEQFF. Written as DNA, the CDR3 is TGTGCCAGCAGTTCCCGGACAGGGGACAATGAGCAGTTCTTC.